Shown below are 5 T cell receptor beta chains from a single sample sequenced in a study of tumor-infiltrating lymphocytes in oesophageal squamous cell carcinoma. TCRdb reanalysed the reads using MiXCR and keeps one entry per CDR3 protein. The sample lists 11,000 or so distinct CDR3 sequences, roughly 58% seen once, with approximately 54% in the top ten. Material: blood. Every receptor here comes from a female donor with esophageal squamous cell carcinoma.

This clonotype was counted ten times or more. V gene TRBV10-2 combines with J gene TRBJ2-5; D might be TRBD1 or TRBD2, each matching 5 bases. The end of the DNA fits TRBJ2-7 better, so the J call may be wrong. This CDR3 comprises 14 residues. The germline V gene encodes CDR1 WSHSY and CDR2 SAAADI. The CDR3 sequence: CASSEPGPHYEQYF. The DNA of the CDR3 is TGCGCCAGCAGTGAGCCGGGACCGCACTACGAGCAGTACTTC.

CDR3 amino acids: CASSLASRGTDTQYF. For the CDR3, the DNA is TGCGCCAGCAGCTTGGCCAGCCGGGGCACAGATACGCAGTATTTT. The V and J genes are TRBV5-1 and TRBJ2-3; D ambiguous. V gave up 0 bases and J gave up 1 base, with 9 bases separating them. The CDR3 runs 15 residues. The V gene's germline CDR1 is SGHRS and CDR2 YFSETQ.

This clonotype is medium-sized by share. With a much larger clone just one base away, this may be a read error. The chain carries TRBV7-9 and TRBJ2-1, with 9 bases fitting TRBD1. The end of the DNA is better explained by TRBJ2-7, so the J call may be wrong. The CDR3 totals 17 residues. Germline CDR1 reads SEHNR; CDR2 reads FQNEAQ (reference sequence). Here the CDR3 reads CASSLKGRGDRDNEQYF. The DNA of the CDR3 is TGTGCCAGCAGCTTAAAAGGAAGAGGGGACAGGGACAATGAGCAGTACTTC.

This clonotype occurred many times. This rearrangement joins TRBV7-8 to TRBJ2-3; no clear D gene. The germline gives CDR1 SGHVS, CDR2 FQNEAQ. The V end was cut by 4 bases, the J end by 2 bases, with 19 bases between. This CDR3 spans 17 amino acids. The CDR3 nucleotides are TGTGCCAGCAGCTCCCGGGCATTCGCGCGGTCCACAGATACGCAGTATTTT. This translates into CASSSRAFARSTDTQYF.

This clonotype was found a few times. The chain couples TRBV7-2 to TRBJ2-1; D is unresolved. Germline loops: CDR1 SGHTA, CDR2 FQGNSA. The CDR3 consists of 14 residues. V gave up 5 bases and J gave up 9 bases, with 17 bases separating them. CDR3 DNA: TGTGCCAGCAGCCCCTGGGCGGTTGGTGGTGAGCAGTTCTTC. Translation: CASSPWAVGGEQFF.